The rows below give T cell receptor beta chains drawn from one sample of a study of cytomegalovirus exposure and HLA in healthy donors. Some clones are missing from TCRdb's copy, which holds only in-frame ones; the method was immunoSEQ multiplex PCR. The sample lists about 200,000 clones; 75% to 90% were seen once. Sequenced material: PBMCs. The receptors stem from a woman aged 50 to 60 in good health and CMV-seropositive. Both conserved end residues are part of each CDR3. A D gene is named only where the DNA matches it firmly. Clone size appears in some rows only: once, few, many, or a class for an expanded clone.

TRBJ1-3	NA	NA	TRBV5-1	CASSLDGSGNTIYF	TGCGCCAGCAGCCTGGACGGCTCTGGAAACACCATATATTTT
TRBJ1-6	once	NA	TRBV2	CASSQMFDRSGSPLHF	TGTGCCAGCAGTCAAATGTTTGACAGATCAGGTTCACCCCTCCACTTT
TRBJ1-2	NA	NA	TRBV29-1	CSTEENGYTF	TGCAGCACTGAGGAGAACGGCTACACCTTC
TRBJ2-6	few	TRBD1	TRBV28	CASRTGGEGANVLTF	TGTGCCAGCAGAACAGGGGGCGAAGGGGCCAACGTCCTGACTTTC
TRBJ1-5	NA	NA	TRBV19	CASSIGQAGSNQPQHF	TGTGCCAGTAGTATAGGACAGGCAGGAAGCAATCAGCCCCAGCATTTT
TRBJ1-2	NA	NA	TRBV18	CASSPHEQKPQDGYTF	TGTGCCAGCTCACCACATGAGCAGAAACCACAGGATGGCTACACCTTC
TRBJ1-2	NA	NA	TRBV18	CASSPGGNYGYTF	TGTGCCAGCTCACCAGGGGGGAACTATGGCTACACCTTC
TRBJ1-1	NA	TRBD1	TRBV7-6	CASSAGGPTEAFF	TGTGCCAGCAGCGCAGGGGGACCCACTGAAGCTTTCTTT
TRBJ2-7	once	NA	TRBV28	CASSLGTAYEQYF	TGTGCCAGCAGTTTAGGGACTGCCTACGAGCAGTACTTC
TRBJ1-4	NA	NA	TRBV27	CASSLQGEGTNEKLFF	TGTGCCAGCAGTCTTCAGGGTGAAGGAACTAATGAAAAACTGTTTTTT
TRBJ2-3	NA	TRBD1	TRBV19	CASSSDREFTDTQYF	TGTGCCAGTAGCAGCGACAGGGAATTCACAGATACGCAGTATTTT
TRBJ1-3	NA	TRBD1	TRBV19	CASSILGQASASGNTIYF	TGTGCCAGTAGTATTTTGGGACAGGCGTCCGCATCCGGAAACACCATATATTTT
TRBJ1-4	NA	NA	TRBV5-1	CASSLRTVATNEKLFF	TGCGCCAGCAGCTTGAGGACAGTCGCAACTAATGAAAAACTGTTTTTT
TRBJ2-5	NA	TRBD2	TRBV10-3	CAISEGSGRTQETQYF	TGTGCCATCAGTGAGGGTAGCGGGAGGACGCAAGAGACCCAGTACTTC
TRBJ2-3	NA	TRBD2	TRBV5-1	CASSQTVTSGRALDTQYF	TGCGCCAGCAGCCAAACCGTCACTAGCGGGAGGGCCTTAGATACGCAGTATTTT
TRBJ1-4	NA	NA	TRBV18	CASATAGKLFF	TGTGCCAGCGCAACCGCCGGAAAACTGTTTTTT
TRBJ1-2	NA	TRBD1	TRBV6-1	CASSAPGQAHYGYTF	TGTGCCAGCAGTGCGCCGGGACAGGCGCACTATGGCTACACCTTC
TRBJ1-3	NA	NA	TRBV6-1	CASSEGVGRSGNTIYF	TGTGCCAGCAGTGAAGGCGTCGGCAGGTCTGGAAACACCATATATTTT
TRBJ1-1	NA	NA	TRBV7-2	CASSHQGAEAFF	TGTGCCAGCAGTCACCAGGGTGCTGAAGCTTTCTTT
TRBJ1-2	NA	TRBD1	TRBV18	CASSSDRAVDGYTF	TGTGCCAGCTCATCCGACAGGGCGGTCGATGGCTACACCTTC
TRBJ2-5	few	NA	TRBV4-1	CASSQVTTPYQQQETQYF	TGCGCCAGCAGCCAAGTAACAACCCCATATCAACAACAAGAGACCCAGTACTTC
TRBJ1-1	NA	TRBD1	TRBV10-3	CAVRGQGMNTEAFF	TGTGCCGTAAGGGGACAGGGGATGAACACTGAAGCTTTCTTT
TRBJ2-5	NA	TRBD2	TRBV27	CASSLSGAGVGETQYF	TGTGCCAGCAGTTTATCGGGAGCGGGAGTGGGGGAGACCCAGTACTTC
TRBJ2-3	few	TRBD2	TRBV27	CASSLWREVADTQYF	TGTGCCAGCAGTTTATGGCGGGAGGTGGCAGATACGCAGTATTTT
TRBJ2-4	NA	TRBD1	TRBV7-9	CASSRPRTGLIQYF	TGTGCCAGCAGCCGACCTCGGACAGGGCTTATTCAGTACTTC
TRBJ2-7	NA	NA	TRBV20-1	CSAILAYEQYF	TGCAGTGCTATACTAGCCTACGAGCAGTACTTC
TRBJ1-6	few	TRBD1	TRBV15	CATSRGQGRNSPLHF	TGTGCCACCAGCAGAGGACAGGGACGGAATTCACCCCTCCACTTT
TRBJ1-2	NA	NA	TRBV7-2	CASSLVITNYGYTF	TGTGCCAGCAGCTTAGTTATAACTAACTATGGCTACACCTTC
TRBJ2-1	NA	NA	TRBV18	CASSPPGGSYNEQFF	TGTGCCAGCTCACCACCCGGGGGCTCCTACAATGAGCAGTTCTTC
TRBJ1-5	few	TRBD1	TRBV28	CASSLDRGNQPQHF	TGTGCCAGCAGTCTTGACAGGGGCAATCAGCCCCAGCATTTT
TRBJ1-5	NA	TRBD1	TRBV30	CAWGQGNDQPQHF	TGTGCCTGGGGACAGGGGAACGATCAGCCCCAGCATTTT
TRBJ2-3	NA	NA	TRBV9	CASSPSGDTQYF	TGTGCCAGCAGCCCCTCGGGAGATACGCAGTATTTT
TRBJ2-7	NA	TRBD1	TRBV7-9	CASSFIGTGGSYEQYF	TGTGCCAGCAGCTTTATAGGGACAGGGGGCTCCTACGAGCAGTACTTC
TRBJ2-7	NA	NA	TRBV18	CASSLPGIAYEQYF	TGTGCCAGCTCATTACCAGGGATCGCCTACGAGCAGTACTTC
TRBJ2-7	NA	TRBD1	TRBV7-9	CASSHSGTGDGEQYF	TGTGCCAGCAGCCACTCCGGGACAGGGGACGGCGAGCAGTACTTC
TRBJ1-2	NA	NA	TRBV12-2	CASRPGRGYGYTF	TGTGCAAGTCGCCCGGGGCGGGGATATGGCTACACCTTC
TRBJ2-3	NA	TRBD2	TRBV30	CAWPGGGSKDTQYF	TGTGCCTGGCCTGGGGGGGGGTCCAAGGATACGCAGTATTTT
TRBJ1-1	NA	NA	TRBV12-5	CASARGGAGTEAFF	TGTGCTAGTGCCCGGGGCGGGGCTGGCACTGAAGCTTTCTTT
TRBJ2-1	NA	TRBD2	TRBV4-1	CASSQGLAGNNTNNEQFF	TGCGCCAGCAGCCAAGGACTAGCGGGAAACAATACTAACAATGAGCAGTTCTTC
TRBJ2-7	NA	TRBD2	TRBV27	CASRKAGGYEQYF	TGTGCCAGCAGGAAGGCGGGGGGCTACGAGCAGTACTTC
TRBJ2-3	NA	NA	TRBV9	CASSELHSTDTQYF	TGTGCCAGCAGCGAACTTCACAGCACAGATACGCAGTATTTT
TRBJ2-7	once	TRBD1	TRBV27	CASRTGDYEQYF	TGTGCCAGCAGAACAGGGGACTACGAGCAGTACTTC